This record looks at one T cell receptor beta chain sequence and its context. Profiled with immunoSEQ multiplex PCR; TCRdb holds only in-frame clones, not every one. Among approximately 2.4 million clones listed, around 95% were seen once. Germline V gives CDR1 SNHLY, CDR2 FYNNEI. The CDR3 covers 13 residues. V was clipped by 8 bases and J by 5 bases; unmatched bases: 6. This sample is drawn from a study of shared clonotypes between healthy human individuals. About the research overall: The donor pool was made up of a couple of women and a few men aged 18 to 49.

Material for sequencing was naive CD4+ T cells sorted from blood. The subset: CD45RA+ positively selected. The source is a man in his late teens or twenties in good health. The genes are TRBV2 and TRBJ2-5, with TRBD2 identical over 9 bases. CDR3: CASLAGAKETQYF. The DNA of the CDR3 is TGTGCCAGCTTAGCGGGAGCCAAGGAGACCCAGTACTTC. The variable domain in full, completed from reference TRBV2 and TRBJ2-5, reads EPEVTQTPSHQVTQMGQEVILRCVPISNHLYFYWYRQILGQKVEFLVSFYNNEISEKSEIFDDQFSVERPDGSNFTLKIRSTKLEDSAMYFCASLAGAKETQYFGPGTRLLVL.